Listed here are 5 T cell receptor beta chains from one sample, sequenced in a study of radiation and T cells in renal cell carcinoma. TCRdb's table, derived via immunoSEQ multiplex PCR, lists solely in-frame clones and lacks some. The table includes more than 150,000 clones, roughly 87% detected once. The time point denotes: blood 2 weeks post-SBRT. Treatment in this sample: 15 Gy SBRT to primary tumor, nephrectomy 4 weeks later. The sample consisted of blood, taken from a patient whose treatment included radiotherapy and nephrectomy. These receptor sequences come from a woman between 45 and 60 years old with renal cell carcinoma.

The chain has TRBV7-6 and TRBJ2-1; 8 nucleotides agree with TRBD2. Germline CDR1 and CDR2: SGHVS and FNYEAQ. Losses at the gene ends were 5 bases for V and 6 bases for J; bases not matched to a gene: 6. The CDR3 contains 14 residues. In DNA form, the CDR3 reads TGTGCCAGCAGCAGAAGCGGGGGTGTCAATGAGCAGTTCTTC. Translated, it gives CASSRSGGVNEQFF.

The chain is built from TRBV6-6 and TRBJ2-1; 16 positions agree with TRBD2. The trim removed 2 bases at V and 15 bases at J, leaving 7 bases unmatched. The CDR3 is 15 residues long. CDR1 is MNHNY, CDR2 SVGAGI, per germline (reference sequence). In nucleotides, the CDR3 is TGTGCCAGCAGTTACGGGACTAGCGGGGGGGTAGGTTGGTTCTTC. This translates into CASSYGTSGGVGWFF.

The DNA for the CDR3 is TGCGCCAGCAGCCAAGACGCGGACAGTACCTGGGAGCAGTACTTC. This encodes CASSQDADSTWEQYF. The chain joins TRBV4-1 to TRBJ2-7; D may be TRBD1 (6 bases). Germline V gene data show CDR1 as MGHRA and CDR2 as YSYEKL. This CDR3 is 15 amino acids long. Trimming took off 0 bases at V and 7 bases at J, with 16 bases between the two ends.

About this clone: One end of the junction fails to match germline, which may point to a read error. The V and J genes are TRBV6-1 and TRBJ1-5; 8 bases match TRBD1. The CDR3 has 16 amino acids. From germline, CDR1 is MNHNS and CDR2 SASEGT. Here the CDR3 DNA reads TGTGCCAGCAGTGAACGGGGGACAGGTGGAAATCGGCCCCAGCATTTT. Residues: CASSERGTGGNRPQHF.

This clone was seen only a few times. The chain carries TRBV7-2 and TRBJ2-7; D remains unclear. Trimming took off 4 bases at V and 6 bases at J, with 19 bases between the two ends. The CDR3 length is 15 residues. Germline V gene lookup returns CDR1 SGHTA and CDR2 FQGNSA. The CDR3 bases are TGTGCCAGCAGCTCCCAATCCGGTCGGAGTAGCGAGCAGTACTTC. Protein sequence: CASSSQSGRSSEQYF.